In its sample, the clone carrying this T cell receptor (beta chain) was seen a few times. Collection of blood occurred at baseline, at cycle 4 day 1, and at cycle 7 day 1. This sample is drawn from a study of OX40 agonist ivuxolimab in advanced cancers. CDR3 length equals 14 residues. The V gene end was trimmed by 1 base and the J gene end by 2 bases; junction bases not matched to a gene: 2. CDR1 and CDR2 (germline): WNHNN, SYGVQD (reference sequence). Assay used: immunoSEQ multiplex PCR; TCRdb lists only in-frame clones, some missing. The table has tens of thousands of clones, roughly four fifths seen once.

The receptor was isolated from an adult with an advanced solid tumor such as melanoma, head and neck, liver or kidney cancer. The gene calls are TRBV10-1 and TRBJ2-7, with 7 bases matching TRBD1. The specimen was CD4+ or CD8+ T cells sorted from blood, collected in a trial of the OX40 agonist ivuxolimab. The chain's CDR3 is CASSELGTAYEQYF. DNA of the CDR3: TGCGCCAGCAGTGAGTTAGGGACAGCCTACGAGCAGTACTTC.